Given below is one T cell receptor beta chain in context. The data were obtained in a study of memory CD4+ T cells and cytomegalovirus serostatus. Single viable CD3+CD4+CD8-CD45RO+ cells were sorted as the memory CD4+ T cells. The CDR3 contains 14 residues. V shed 1 base and J shed 5 bases, with 12 bases lying between them. Germline V gene sequence: CDR1 GTSNPN, CDR2 SVGIG (reference sequence). TCRdb's copy holds only in-frame clones and misses some; the assay was immunoSEQ multiplex PCR. The sample lists about 61,000 clones; roughly 75% were seen once. Material for sequencing was memory CD4+ T cells from blood. The chain joins TRBV30 to TRBJ1-5; no definite D call. The receptor was derived from an adult in good health and CMV-seronegative. Some clones in this sample may be carry-over from other donors' samples. CDR3 sequence (DNA): TGTGCCTGGAGTGACACCCGACTCTATCAGCCCCAGCATTTT. It encodes CAWSDTRLYQPQHF. Complete variable domain (other parts from reference TRBV30 and TRBJ1-5): SQTIHQWPATLVQPVGSPLSLECTVEGTSNPNLYWYRQAAGRGLQLLFYSVGIGQISSEVPQNLSASRPQDRQFILSSKKLLLSDSGFYLCAWSDTRLYQPQHFGDGTRLSIL.